In this sample, the clone carrying this T cell receptor (beta chain) turned up many times. Its antigen is as yet unknown. The sample originates from a study of regulatory T cells in long-lasting Graves disease. Findings and limits, study-wide: Whereas new patients shared 966 public clonotypes, persistent patients shared more, at a few thousand. Persistent disease preferred TRBV28, TRBJ1-2 and TRBJ2-5. Accuracy may have suffered from the small sample size.

Germline V lookup: CDR1 MDHEN, CDR2 SYDVKM. Trimming took off 2 bases at V and 6 bases at J, with 11 bases between the two ends. This CDR3 region has 14 residues. Described time point: persistent/refractory GD, antithyroid drugs over 5 years with positive TRAb. PBMCs were the source of the RNA used for TCR sequencing. Assembly of TCR beta libraries relied on iRepertoire HTBI primers together with Arm-PCR of CDR3 regions. One entry per CDR3 protein results from TCRdb running MiXCR on the multiplex PCR reads. Of 400,000 or so distinct CDR3 sequences listed, around 20% were seen once; the top ten hold less than 25%.

This clonotype was sampled from a female donor with Graves disease. The chain uses TRBV28 and TRBJ1-5, with a weak D call TRBD1 (6 bases). The sample consisted of peripheral blood mononuclear cells (PBMCs), taken when the disease was refractory, from a patient treated with antithyroid drugs. The CDR3 DNA is TGTGCCAGCAGTTTACAGGGGCTTCTTCAGCCCCAGCATTTT. As protein: CASSLQGLLQPQHF. Combining the CDR3 with reference TRBV28 and TRBJ1-5 gives the whole variable domain DVKVTQSSRYLVKRTGEKVFLECVQDMDHENMFWYRQDPGLGLRLIYFSYDVKMKEKGDIPEGYSVSREKKERFSLILESASTNQTSMYLCASSLQGLLQPQHFGDGTRLSIL.